The clone carrying this T cell receptor (beta chain) appeared many times. What it recognizes is unknown. The data originate from a study of early T cells in non-severe SARS-CoV-2 infection. Study information: Sequenced bulk RNA came from whole blood that was unsorted, and chains were unpaired. Broader study findings: Missing private and CD4 specificities, VDJdb matching favored anti-spike CD8 responses.

The TCR library protocol was used to attach unique molecular identifiers. These identifiers were attached to individual cDNA molecules. TCRdb called the 5' RACE reads again in MiXCR, with one record for every CDR3 protein. The data contain about 81,000 distinct CDR3 sequences, around 6% of them seen just once; the ten biggest clones take up about 7.5%. Per germline, CDR1 SGHDT and CDR2 YYEEEE. V dropped 8 bases and J dropped 6; count of bases not matched to a gene: 13. The CDR3 totals 14 residues. Sequences were obtained from whole blood. The clonotype comes from an adult who was a healthcare worker with PCR-confirmed SARS-CoV-2 infection or an uninfected control (not recorded which). This rearrangement joins TRBV5-6 to TRBJ2-7; 8 bases are shared with TRBD1. CDR3 nucleotides: TGTGCCAGTGGAGACAGGGGACTTGTTCTCGAGCAGTACTTC. Residues: CASGDRGLVLEQYF. Drawing the rest from reference TRBV5-6 and TRBJ2-7, the complete variable domain is DAGVTQSPTHLIKTRGQQVTLRCSPKSGHDTVSWYQQALGQGPQFIFQYYEEEERQRGNFPDRFSGHQFPNYSSELNVNALLLGDSALYLCASGDRGLVLEQYFGPGTRLTVT.